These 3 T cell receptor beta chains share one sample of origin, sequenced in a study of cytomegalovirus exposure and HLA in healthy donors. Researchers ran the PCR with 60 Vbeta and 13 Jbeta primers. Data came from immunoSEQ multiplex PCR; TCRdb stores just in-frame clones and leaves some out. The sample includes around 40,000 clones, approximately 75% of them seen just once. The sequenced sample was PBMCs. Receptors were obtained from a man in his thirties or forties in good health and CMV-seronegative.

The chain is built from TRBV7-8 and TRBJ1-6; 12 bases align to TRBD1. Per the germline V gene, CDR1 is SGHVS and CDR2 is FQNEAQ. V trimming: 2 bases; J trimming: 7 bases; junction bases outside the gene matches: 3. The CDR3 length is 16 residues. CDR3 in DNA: TGTGCCAGCAGCTTAAGGGACAGGGGGCTCAATTCACCCCTCCACTTT. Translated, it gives CASSLRDRGLNSPLHF.

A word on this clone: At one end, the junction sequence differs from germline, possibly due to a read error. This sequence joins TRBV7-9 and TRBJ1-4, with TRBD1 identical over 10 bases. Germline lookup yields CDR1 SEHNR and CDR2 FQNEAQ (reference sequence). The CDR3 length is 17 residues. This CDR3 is CSSSRDRGTWTNEKLFF. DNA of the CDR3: TGTTCCAGCAGCCGGGACAGGGGCACTTGGACTAATGAAAAACTGTTTTTT.

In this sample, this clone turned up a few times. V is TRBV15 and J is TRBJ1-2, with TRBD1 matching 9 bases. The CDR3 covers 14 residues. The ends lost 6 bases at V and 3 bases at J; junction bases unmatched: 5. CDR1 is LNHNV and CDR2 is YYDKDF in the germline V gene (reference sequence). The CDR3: CATSPTGGHYGYTF. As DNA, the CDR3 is TGTGCCACCAGTCCGACAGGGGGGCACTATGGCTACACCTTC.